Below, one TCR beta chain is given with its context. Treatment in this sample: 15 to 20 received Ad26.COV2.S at low or high dose, single or two shots; 5 received placebo; per-sample allocation not given. Sampling was performed 63 days after the first vaccine or placebo injection. The V end lost 6 bases, the J end lost 0 bases, and 15 bases lay between the germline ends. This CDR3 spans 16 amino acids. CDR1 and CDR2 (germline): MNHNY, SVGAGI (reference sequence). The sample is drawn from a study of Ad26.COV2.S vaccination and SARS-CoV-2 variants. Using immunoSEQ multiplex PCR, the repertoire was profiled, and TCRdb retains in-frame clones only, with some absent. The sample lists about 350,000 clones, about 87% seen once, with 6.4% in the top ten.

This sequence was found in a person aged 18-65 years who received the Ad26.COV2.S COVID-19 vaccine or a placebo. The sample in question was peripheral blood, obtained in a trial of Ad26.COV2.S vaccine versus placebo. V and J are TRBV6-6 and TRBJ2-1; no definite D call. The CDR3 region has the DNA TGTGCCAGCAGACCCCGCCTTGACCCCTCCTACAATGAGCAGTTCTTC. Residues: CASRPRLDPSYNEQFF.